The 8 T cell receptor beta chains below come from one sample, sequenced in a study of T cell responses to AZD1222 COVID-19 vaccine. Clones were sequenced by immunoSEQ multiplex PCR, and TCRdb holds only the in-frame ones, with some missing. The sample holds fewer than 200,000 clones, about 90% seen once. Sequencing was performed on peripheral blood, taken 28 days after the second AZD1222 dose. These receptors all stem from an adult who received the AZD1222 COVID-19 vaccine.

The chain joins TRBV19 to TRBJ1-2; 8 nucleotides agree with TRBD1. Unmatched junction bases numbered 4, after V lost 7 bases and J lost 6 bases. CDR1 and CDR2 from the germline V gene are LNHDA and SQIVND (reference sequence). This CDR3 spans 12 amino acids. CDR3 sequence (DNA): TGTGCCAGTACGAGGACAGGGCATGGCTACACCTTC. It encodes CASTRTGHGYTF.

The chain joins TRBV5-1 to TRBJ2-7; possibly TRBD1 for D (6 bases). CDR1 SGHRS and CDR2 YFSETQ come from the germline V gene. The CDR3 contains 16 residues. The V end was cut by 0 bases, the J end by 2 bases, with 15 bases between. The CDR3 region is CASSLGRGASTYEQYF. The CDR3 DNA reads as TGCGCCAGCAGCTTGGGCAGGGGCGCCAGTACCTACGAGCAGTACTTC.

The chain combines TRBV7-9 with TRBJ2-3, with 7 nucleotides matching TRBD1. Germline CDR1 SEHNR, CDR2 FQNEAQ (reference sequence). This CDR3 is built from 15 residues. The V segment lost 1 base and the J segment 3 bases; nucleotides outside the gene matches: 4. CDR3: CASSLEGQRTDTQYF. The CDR3 DNA is TGTGCCAGCAGCTTAGAGGGACAGAGAACAGATACGCAGTATTTT. The full variable domain, its missing parts supplied by reference TRBV7-9 and TRBJ2-3, is DTGVSQNPRHKITKRGQNVTFRCDPISEHNRLYWYRQTLGQGPEFLTYFQNEAQLEKSRLLSDRFSAERPKGSFSTLEIQRTEQGDSAMYLCASSLEGQRTDTQYFGPGTRLTVL.

V usage is TRBV5-1 and J usage is TRBJ1-4; 9 nucleotides agree with TRBD1. Germline assignment: CDR1 SGHRS and CDR2 YFSETQ. The V and J ends lost 4 bases and 5 bases, in that order; junction bases with no gene match: 9. The CDR3 length is 16 residues. The CDR3 coding sequence is TGCGCCAGCAGCCGACCGGAGACAGGGGGAAATGAAAAACTGTTTTTT. Encoded protein: CASSRPETGGNEKLFF. The entire variable domain, with the rest obtained from reference TRBV5-1 and TRBJ1-4, is as follows: KAGVTQTPRYLIKTRGQQVTLSCSPISGHRSVSWYQQTPGQGLQFLFEYFSETQRNKGNFPGRFSGRQFSNSRSEMNVSTLELGDSALYLCASSRPETGGNEKLFFGSGTQLSVL.

This clone was found once. The sample contains more than one DNA sequence encoding this CDR3. The chain links TRBV19 to TRBJ1-2; the match to TRBD1 covers 9 bases. The CDR3 is 14 amino acids. Trimming took 3 bases from V and 3 from J; bases not matched to a gene: 2. Germline CDR1 and CDR2: LNHDA and SQIVND (reference sequence). The CDR3: CASSMGQGDYGYTF. The CDR3 nucleotides read TGTGCCAGTAGTATGGGACAGGGAGACTATGGCTACACCTTC.

The chain has TRBV7-2 and TRBJ1-2, with no clear D. This CDR3 is 13 amino acids long. CDR1 SGHTA and CDR2 FQGNSA come from the germline V gene. V was cut by 3 bases and J by 9 bases, with 14 bases left in between. CDR3 nucleotides: TGTGCCAGCAGCTTCCACGGGGTTTTACGCTACACCTTC. Its translation: CASSFHGVLRYTF.

The chain couples TRBV19 to TRBJ1-4, with D maybe TRBD1 (6 bases). From germline, CDR1 is LNHDA and CDR2 SQIVND (reference sequence). Trimming stripped 10 bases from V and 2 bases from J, with 17 bases between. There are 15 residues in the CDR3. CDR3 loop: CATRTGISTNEKLFF. CDR3 coding DNA: TGTGCCACTCGAACAGGGATTTCGACTAATGAAAAACTGTTTTTT.

Points on this clone: The junction departs from germline at one end; a sequencing error may be responsible. The rearrangement joins TRBV6-5 to TRBJ1-6, with 8 bases identical to TRBD1. CDR1 and CDR2 from the germline V gene are MNHEY and SVGAGI. CDR3 length equals 14 residues. The CDR3 sequence: CASSDSQGESPLHF. Written as DNA, the CDR3 is TGTGCCAGCAGTGACTCACAGGGGGAGTCACCCCTCCACTTT.